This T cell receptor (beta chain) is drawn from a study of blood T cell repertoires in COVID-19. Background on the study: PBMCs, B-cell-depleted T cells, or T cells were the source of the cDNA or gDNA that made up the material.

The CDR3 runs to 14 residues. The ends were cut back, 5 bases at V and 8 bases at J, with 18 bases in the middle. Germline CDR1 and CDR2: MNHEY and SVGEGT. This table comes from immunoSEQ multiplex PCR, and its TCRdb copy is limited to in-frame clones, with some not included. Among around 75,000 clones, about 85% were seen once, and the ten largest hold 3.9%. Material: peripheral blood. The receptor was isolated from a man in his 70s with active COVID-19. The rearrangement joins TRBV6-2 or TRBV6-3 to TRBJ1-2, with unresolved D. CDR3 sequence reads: CASSPRGAVGGYTF. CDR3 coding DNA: TGTGCCAGCAGTCCACGGGGAGCGGTGGGGGGCTACACCTTC.